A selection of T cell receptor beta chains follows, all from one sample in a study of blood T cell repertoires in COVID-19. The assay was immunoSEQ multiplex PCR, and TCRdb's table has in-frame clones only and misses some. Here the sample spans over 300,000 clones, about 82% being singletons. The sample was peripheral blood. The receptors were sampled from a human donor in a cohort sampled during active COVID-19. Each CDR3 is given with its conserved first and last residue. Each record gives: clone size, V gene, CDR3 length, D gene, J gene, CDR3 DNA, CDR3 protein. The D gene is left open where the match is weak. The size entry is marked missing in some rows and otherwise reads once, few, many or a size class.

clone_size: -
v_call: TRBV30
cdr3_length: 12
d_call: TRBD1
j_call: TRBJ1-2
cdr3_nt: TGTGCCTGGACGGGACAGGACTATGGCTACACCTTC
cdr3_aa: CAWTGQDYGYTF

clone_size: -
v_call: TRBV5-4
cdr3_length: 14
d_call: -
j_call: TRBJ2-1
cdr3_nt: TGTGCCAGCAGCTTGTCCACATTTTACAATGAGCAGTTCTTC
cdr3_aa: CASSLSTFYNEQFF

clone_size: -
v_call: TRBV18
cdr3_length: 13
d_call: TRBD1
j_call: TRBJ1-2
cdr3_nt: TGTGCCAGCTCAACCGGGACAGGGGCTTATAGCACCTTC
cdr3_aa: CASSTGTGAYSTF

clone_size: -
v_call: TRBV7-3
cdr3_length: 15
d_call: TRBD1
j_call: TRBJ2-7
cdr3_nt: TGTGCCAGCAGCTTCCAGGCGGGACAGGGAAGAGAGCAGTACTTC
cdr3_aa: CASSFQAGQGREQYF

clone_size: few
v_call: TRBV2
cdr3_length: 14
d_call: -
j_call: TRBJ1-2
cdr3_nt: TGTGCCAGCAGCTCTACTCGGGGTGAGAATGGCTACACCTTC
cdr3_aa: CASSSTRGENGYTF

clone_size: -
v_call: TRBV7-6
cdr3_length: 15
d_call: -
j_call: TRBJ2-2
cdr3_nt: TGTGCCAGCAGCCGACTATACGAACGCACCGGGGAGCTGTTTTTT
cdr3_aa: CASSRLYERTGELFF

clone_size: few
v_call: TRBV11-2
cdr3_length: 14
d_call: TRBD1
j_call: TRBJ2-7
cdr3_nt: TGTGCCAGCAGCATGGGACAGGGGGCCTACGAGCAGTACTTC
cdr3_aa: CASSMGQGAYEQYF

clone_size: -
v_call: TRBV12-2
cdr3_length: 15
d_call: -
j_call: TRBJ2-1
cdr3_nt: TGTGCAAGTCGCTTAGCGGAGGGTGTCGGGGATGAGCAGTTCTTC
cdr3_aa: CASRLAEGVGDEQFF

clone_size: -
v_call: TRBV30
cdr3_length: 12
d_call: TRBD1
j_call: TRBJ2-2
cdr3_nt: TGTGCCTGGACAGGGGGTTACGGGGAGCTGTTTTTT
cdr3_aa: CAWTGGYGELFF

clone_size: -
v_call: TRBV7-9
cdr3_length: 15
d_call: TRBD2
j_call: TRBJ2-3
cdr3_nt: TGTGCCAGCAGCCCAGGACTAGCGGTCACAGATACGCAGTATTTT
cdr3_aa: CASSPGLAVTDTQYF

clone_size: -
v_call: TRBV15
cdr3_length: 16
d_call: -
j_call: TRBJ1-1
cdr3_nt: TGTGCCACCAGCAGAGAGGGGGAGGGGTTGGACACTGAAGCTTTCTTT
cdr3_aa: CATSREGEGLDTEAFF

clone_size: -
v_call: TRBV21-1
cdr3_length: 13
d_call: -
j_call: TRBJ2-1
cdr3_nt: TGTGCCAGCAGCCCACAGGTCTACAATGAGCAGTTCTTC
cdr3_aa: CASSPQVYNEQFF

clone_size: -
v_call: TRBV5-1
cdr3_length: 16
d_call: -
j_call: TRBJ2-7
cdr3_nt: TGCGCCAGCAGCTTGGGTGGTGGTTCGAGCTCCTACGAGCAGTACTTC
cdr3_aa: CASSLGGGSSSYEQYF

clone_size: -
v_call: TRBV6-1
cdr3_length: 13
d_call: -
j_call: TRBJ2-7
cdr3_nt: TGTGCCAGCAGTGAAGACAGGGCGGAGGAGCAGTACTTC
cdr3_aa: CASSEDRAEEQYF

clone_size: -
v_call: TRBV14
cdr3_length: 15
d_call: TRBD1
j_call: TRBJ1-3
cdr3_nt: TGTGCCAGCAGCCGAGGGACAGGTAGTGGAAACACCATATATTTT
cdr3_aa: CASSRGTGSGNTIYF

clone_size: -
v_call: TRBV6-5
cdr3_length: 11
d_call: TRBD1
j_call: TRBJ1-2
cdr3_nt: TGTGCCAGCAGTCAATCAGACAGGGCTGGCTTC
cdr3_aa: CASSQSDRAGF

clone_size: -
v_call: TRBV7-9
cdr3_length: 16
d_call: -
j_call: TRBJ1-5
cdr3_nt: TGTGCCAGCAGCTTAGAGGGGTCTTGGGGGGATCAGCCCCAGCATTTT
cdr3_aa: CASSLEGSWGDQPQHF

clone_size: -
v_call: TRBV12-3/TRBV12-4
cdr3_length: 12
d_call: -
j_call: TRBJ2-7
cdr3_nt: TGTGCCAGCAGTCCAGGGTTCTACGAGCAGTACTTC
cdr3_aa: CASSPGFYEQYF

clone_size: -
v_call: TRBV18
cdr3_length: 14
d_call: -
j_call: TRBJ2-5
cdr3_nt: TGTGCCAGCTCACCCGATGGCAGTCAAGAGACCCAGTACTTC
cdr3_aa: CASSPDGSQETQYF

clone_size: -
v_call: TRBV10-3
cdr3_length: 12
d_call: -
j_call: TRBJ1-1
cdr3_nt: TGTGCCATCAGTGGAAATACACCTGAAGCTTTCTTT
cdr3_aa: CAISGNTPEAFF

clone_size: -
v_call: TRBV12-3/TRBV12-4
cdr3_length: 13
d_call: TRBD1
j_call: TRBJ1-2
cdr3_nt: TGTGCCAGCAGTCCGGGACAGGGCTATGGCTACACCTTC
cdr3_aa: CASSPGQGYGYTF

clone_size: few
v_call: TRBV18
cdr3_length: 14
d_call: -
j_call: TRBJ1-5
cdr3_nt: TGTGCCAGCTCACCAACAGGGAGCGAAAGGCCCCAGCATTTT
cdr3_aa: CASSPTGSERPQHF

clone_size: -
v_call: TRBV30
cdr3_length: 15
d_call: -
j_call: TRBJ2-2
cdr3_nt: TGTGCCTGCACCATAAGGGGGACAAACACCGGGGAGCTGTTTTTT
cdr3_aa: CACTIRGTNTGELFF

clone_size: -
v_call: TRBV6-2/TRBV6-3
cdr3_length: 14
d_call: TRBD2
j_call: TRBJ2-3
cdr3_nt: TGTGCCAGCAGTTACCTAGCGGGGACAGATACGCAGTATTTT
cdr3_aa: CASSYLAGTDTQYF

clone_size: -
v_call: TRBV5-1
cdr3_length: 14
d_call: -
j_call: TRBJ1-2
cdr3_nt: TGCGCCAGCAGCCTCGATCAGGGCAAGGATGGCTACACCTTC
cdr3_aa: CASSLDQGKDGYTF

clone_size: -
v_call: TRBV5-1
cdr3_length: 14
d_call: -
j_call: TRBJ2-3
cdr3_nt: TGCGCCAGTACGCAGACGACTAGCACAGATACGCAGTATTTT
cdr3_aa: CASTQTTSTDTQYF

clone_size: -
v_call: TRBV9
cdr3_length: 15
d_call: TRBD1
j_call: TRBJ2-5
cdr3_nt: TGTGCCAGCAGCGCCGGGACAGGCGACCAAGAGACCCAGTACTTC
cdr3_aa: CASSAGTGDQETQYF

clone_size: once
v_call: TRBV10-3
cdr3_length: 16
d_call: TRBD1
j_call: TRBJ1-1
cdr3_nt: TGTGCCATCAGTGATGGGACAGGAGCCGTGAACACTGAAGCTTTCTTT
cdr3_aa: CAISDGTGAVNTEAFF

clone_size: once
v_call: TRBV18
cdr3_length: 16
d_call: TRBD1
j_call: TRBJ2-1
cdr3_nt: TGTGCCAGCTCACCAAGGGGCGGACAGGGGGCCGATGAGCAGTTCTTC
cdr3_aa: CASSPRGGQGADEQFF

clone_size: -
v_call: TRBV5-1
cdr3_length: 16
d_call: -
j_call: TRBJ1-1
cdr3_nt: TGCGCCAGCAGCTATAAGGACACCCTGAAGGACACTGAAGCTTTCTTT
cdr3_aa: CASSYKDTLKDTEAFF

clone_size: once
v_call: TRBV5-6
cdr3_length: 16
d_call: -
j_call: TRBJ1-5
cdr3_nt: TGTGCCAGCAGCGTACAGGGTTTGGATAGCAATCAGCCCCAGCATTTT
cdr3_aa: CASSVQGLDSNQPQHF

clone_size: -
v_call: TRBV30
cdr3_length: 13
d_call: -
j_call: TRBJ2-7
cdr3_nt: TGTGCCTGGAGATTCGGGAAAGAGTACGAGCAGTACTTC
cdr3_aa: CAWRFGKEYEQYF

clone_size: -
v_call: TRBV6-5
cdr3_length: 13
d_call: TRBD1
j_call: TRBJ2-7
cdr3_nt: TGTGCCACTCGGACAGGAGGACCCTACGAGCAGTACTTC
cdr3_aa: CATRTGGPYEQYF

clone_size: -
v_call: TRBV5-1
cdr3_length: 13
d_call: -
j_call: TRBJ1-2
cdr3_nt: TGCGCCAGCAGCTGGGGGGAATGGTATGGCTACACCTTC
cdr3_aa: CASSWGEWYGYTF

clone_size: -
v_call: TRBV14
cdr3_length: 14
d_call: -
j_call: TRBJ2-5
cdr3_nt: TGTGCCAGCAGCCAAGAGCCGGGCCAAGAGACCCAGTACTTC
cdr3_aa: CASSQEPGQETQYF

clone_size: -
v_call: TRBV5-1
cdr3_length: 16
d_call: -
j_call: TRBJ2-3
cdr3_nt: TGCGCCAGCAGCTTGGAAGGGGGTAGGTGGACAGATACGCAGTATTTT
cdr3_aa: CASSLEGGRWTDTQYF

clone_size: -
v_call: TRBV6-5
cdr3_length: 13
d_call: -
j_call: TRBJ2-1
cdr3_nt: TGTGCCAGCAGGGGGGGGCTATACAATGAGCAGTTCTTC
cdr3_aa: CASRGGLYNEQFF

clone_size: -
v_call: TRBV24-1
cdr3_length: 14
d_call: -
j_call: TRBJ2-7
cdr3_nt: TGTGCCACCAGTGATTCCGGACCGTGGAGGGAGCAGTACTTC
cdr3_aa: CATSDSGPWREQYF

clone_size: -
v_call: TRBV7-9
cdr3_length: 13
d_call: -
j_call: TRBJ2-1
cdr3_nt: TGTGCCAGCAGCTTACCACTAGTCGTGAAGCAGTTCTTC
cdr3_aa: CASSLPLVVKQFF

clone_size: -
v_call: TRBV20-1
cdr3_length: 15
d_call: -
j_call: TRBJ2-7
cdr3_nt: TGCAGTGCTAGTGCCTCTCGCGGGGCTTATTACGAGCAGTACTTC
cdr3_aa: CSASASRGAYYEQYF

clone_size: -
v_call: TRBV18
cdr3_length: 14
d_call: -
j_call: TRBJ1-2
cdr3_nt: TGTGCCAGCTCACCACCGGGGCAGAACTATGGCTACACCTTC
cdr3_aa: CASSPPGQNYGYTF

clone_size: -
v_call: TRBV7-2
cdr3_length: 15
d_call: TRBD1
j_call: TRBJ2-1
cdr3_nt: TGTGCCAGCAGCTTAGCCGGGACAGTATACAATGAGCAGTTCTTC
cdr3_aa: CASSLAGTVYNEQFF

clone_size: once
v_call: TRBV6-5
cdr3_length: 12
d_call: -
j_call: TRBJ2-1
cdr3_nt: TGTGCCAGCAGTCATAACAGCTATGAGCAGTTCTTC
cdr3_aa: CASSHNSYEQFF

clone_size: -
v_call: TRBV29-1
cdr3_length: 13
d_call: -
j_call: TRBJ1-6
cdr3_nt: TGCAGCGCTAGACAGGACTCTAATTCACCCCTCCACTTT
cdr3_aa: CSARQDSNSPLHF

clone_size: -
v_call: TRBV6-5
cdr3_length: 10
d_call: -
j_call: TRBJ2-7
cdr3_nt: TGTGCCAGCATTCATTACGAGCAGTACTTC
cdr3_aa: CASIHYEQYF

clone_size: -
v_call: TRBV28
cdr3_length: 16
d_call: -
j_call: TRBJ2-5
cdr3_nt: TGTGCCAGCAGTTTATCTCGGTTGCGGTATCAAGAGACCCAGTACTTC
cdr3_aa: CASSLSRLRYQETQYF

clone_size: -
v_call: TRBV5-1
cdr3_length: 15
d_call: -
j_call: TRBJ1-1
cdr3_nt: TGCGCCAGCAGCCCCCGGACAGACTCGAACACTGAAGCTTTCTTT
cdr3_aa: CASSPRTDSNTEAFF

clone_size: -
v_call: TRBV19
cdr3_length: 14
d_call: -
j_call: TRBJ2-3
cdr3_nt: TGTGCCAGTAGTATACTAGAGAGCACAGATACGCAGTATTTT
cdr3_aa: CASSILESTDTQYF

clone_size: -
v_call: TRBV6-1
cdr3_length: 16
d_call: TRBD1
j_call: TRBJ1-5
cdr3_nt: TGTGCCAGCAGTGAGCGGGGACAGTATAGCAATCAGCCCCAGCATTTT
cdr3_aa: CASSERGQYSNQPQHF

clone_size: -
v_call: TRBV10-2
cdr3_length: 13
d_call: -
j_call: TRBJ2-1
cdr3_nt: TGCGCCAGCATCGGGTTTCCCTACAATGAGCAGTTCTTC
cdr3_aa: CASIGFPYNEQFF

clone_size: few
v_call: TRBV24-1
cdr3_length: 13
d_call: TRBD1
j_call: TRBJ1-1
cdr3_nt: TGTGCCACCAGAGACAGGGTGAGCACTGAAGCTTTCTTT
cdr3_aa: CATRDRVSTEAFF

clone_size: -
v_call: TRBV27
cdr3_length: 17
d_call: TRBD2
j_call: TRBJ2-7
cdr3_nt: TGTGCCAGCAGTTTAGTCCTCGGTCCGACGGGGGGTGACGAGCAGTACTTC
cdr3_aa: CASSLVLGPTGGDEQYF

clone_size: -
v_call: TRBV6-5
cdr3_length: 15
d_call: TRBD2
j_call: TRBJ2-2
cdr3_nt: TGTGCCAGCACCCTCGGACGGCGGGGGACCGGGGAGCTGTTTTTT
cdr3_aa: CASTLGRRGTGELFF

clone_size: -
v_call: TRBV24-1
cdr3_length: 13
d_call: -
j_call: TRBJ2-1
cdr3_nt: TGTGCCACCTCAGGCACAAAATACAATGAGCAGTTCTTC
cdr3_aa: CATSGTKYNEQFF